The next 16 T cell receptor beta chains were all read from a single sample in a study of cytomegalovirus exposure and HLA in healthy donors. Vbeta (60) and Jbeta (13) primers were used in the PCR. The assay was immunoSEQ multiplex PCR, and TCRdb's table has in-frame clones only and misses some. The repertoire consists of roughly 150,000 clones, with around three quarters occurring once and the leading ten covering approximately 7%. The sample consisted of PBMCs. The source is a man aged 40-55 years in good health and CMV-seropositive.

The chain couples TRBV11-2 to TRBJ1-1; TRBD1 might be the D (6 bases). V lost 6 bases to trimming and J lost 0 bases, with 14 bases between them. CDR1 SGHAT and CDR2 FQNNGV come from the germline V gene. There are 15 residues in the CDR3. The CDR3 nucleotides are TGTGCCAGCAGGCGACTTACAGGGTTGAACACTGAAGCTTTCTTT. Amino acid sequence: CASRRLTGLNTEAFF.

The chain carries TRBV4-2 and TRBJ2-7; 8 bases match TRBD2. This CDR3 region has 15 residues. The ends lost 5 bases at V and 4 bases at J; junction bases unmatched: 10. Germline CDR1 reads LGHNA; CDR2 reads YNFKEQ. The CDR3 reads CASSSDVAGTYEQYF. The DNA for the CDR3 is TGTGCCAGCAGCTCGGACGTAGCGGGGACTTACGAGCAGTACTTC.

The V call is TRBV7-6, the J call TRBJ2-7; 10 bases fit TRBD1. This CDR3 is 13 amino acids long. CDR1 is SGHVS, CDR2 FNYEAQ, per germline. V was clipped by 4 bases and J by 6 bases; unmatched bases: 3. The CDR3 DNA sequence: TGTGCCAGCAGCTCCGGGACAGGGGTCGAGCAGTACTTC. It specifies CASSSGTGVEQYF.

This sequence joins TRBV4-1 and TRBJ2-7, with TRBD2 identical over 7 bases. The CDR3 runs 17 residues. Germline V gives CDR1 MGHRA, CDR2 YSYEKL. V shed 4 bases and J 6 bases; nucleotides not matched to a gene: 18. The CDR3 region has the DNA TGCGCCAGCAGCCTCCGCCAGGACTGGGGGGGTAGCGGCGAGCAGTACTTC. Translating it yields CASSLRQDWGGSGEQYF.

This chain connects TRBV5-1 to TRBJ1-1, with D possibly matching TRBD1 (5 bases). Trimming took off 4 bases at V and 3 bases at J, with 16 bases between the two ends. This CDR3 spans 15 amino acids. Germline loops: CDR1 SGHRS, CDR2 YFSETQ. The CDR3 protein is CASSRGGVDDTEAFF. CDR3 bases: TGCGCCAGCAGCCGGGGGGGGGTAGACGACACTGAAGCTTTCTTT. Complete variable domain (other parts from reference TRBV5-1 and TRBJ1-1): KAGVTQTPRYLIKTRGQQVTLSCSPISGHRSVSWYQQTPGQGLQFLFEYFSETQRNKGNFPGRFSGRQFSNSRSEMNVSTLELGDSALYLCASSRGGVDDTEAFFGQGTRLTVV.

The CDR3 DNA reads as TGTGCCTCCTCTAGCAGAGGTTACAATGAGCAGTTCTTC. Translated: CASSSRGYNEQFF. This chain uses TRBV30 with TRBJ2-1; weak D call: TRBD2 (5 bases). V was pared by 7 bases and J by 4 bases, with 14 bases between. The CDR3 consists of 13 residues. CDR1 and CDR2 from the germline V gene are GTSNPN and SVGIG (reference sequence).

This rearrangement joins TRBV9 to TRBJ1-1; 8 positions match TRBD1. Losses at the gene ends were 0 bases for V and 4 bases for J; bases not matched to a gene: 5. CDR3 length: 15 residues. Germline V gives CDR1 SGDLS, CDR2 YYNGEE. CDR3 nucleotide sequence: TGTGCCAGCAGCGTAGACGGACAGGGTTCCACTGAAGCTTTCTTT. Translation gives CASSVDGQGSTEAFF. The variable domain in full, completed from reference TRBV9 and TRBJ1-1, reads DSGVTQTPKHLITATGQRVTLRCSPRSGDLSVYWYQQSLDQGLQFLIQYYNGEERAKGNILERFSAQQFPDLHSELNLSSLELGDSALYFCASSVDGQGSTEAFFGQGTRLTVV.

This sequence joins TRBV6-4 and TRBJ1-1; 7 bases are a match to TRBD1. The CDR3 spans 13 residues. V shed 8 bases and J 3 bases; nucleotides not matched to a gene: 6. CDR1 is MRHNA and CDR2 is SNTAGT in the germline V gene. The CDR3 here is CASQQGRDTEAFF. DNA of the CDR3: TGTGCCAGCCAACAGGGGCGAGACACTGAAGCTTTCTTT.

This clone was recorded once. The V and J genes are TRBV5-4 and TRBJ1-2; 8 nucleotides align to TRBD1. CDR3 length equals 14 residues. V was pared by 4 bases and J by 8 bases, with 10 bases of the junction left unmatched. Germline values: CDR1 SGHNT, CDR2 YYREEE (reference sequence). CDR3 sequence: CASSLRTGRGGYTF. CDR3 coding DNA: TGTGCCAGCAGCCTGCGGACAGGGCGAGGAGGCTACACCTTC.

This chain links TRBV7-9 with TRBJ2-7; the match to TRBD2 covers 9 bases. V was pared by 5 bases and J by 2 bases, with 10 bases of the junction left unmatched. The CDR3 spans 16 residues. The germline V gene has CDR1 SEHNR and CDR2 FQNEAQ (reference sequence). CDR3 DNA: TGTGCCAGCAGCACGACCCGGCGGGAGGGGACCTACGAGCAGTACTTC. It codes for CASSTTRREGTYEQYF. Full variable domain (rest looked up from reference TRBV7-9 and TRBJ2-7): DTGVSQNPRHKITKRGQNVTFRCDPISEHNRLYWYRQTLGQGPEFLTYFQNEAQLEKSRLLSDRFSAERPKGSFSTLEIQRTEQGDSAMYLCASSTTRREGTYEQYFGPGTRLTVT.

The V call is TRBV11-2, the J call TRBJ1-2; 9 bases line up with TRBD1. J was trimmed by 4 bases and V by 5 bases; bases with no gene match: 8. The CDR3 totals 15 residues. CDR1 is SGHAT and CDR2 is FQNNGV in the germline V gene. For the CDR3, the DNA is TGTGCCAGCAGCACAGCCGGGACAGGGAGCTATGGCTACACCTTC. Translated: CASSTAGTGSYGYTF.

This clone was observed once. The chain employs TRBV29-1 and TRBJ2-7; 8 bases are shared with TRBD2. CDR1 and CDR2 from the germline V gene are SQVTM and ANQGSEA. Trimming took 4 bases from V and 5 from J; bases not matched to a gene: 7. The CDR3 has 13 residues. The CDR3 nucleotides are TGCAGCGTTGTCTGGCGGGAGGCTAACGAGCAGTACTTC. Encoded protein: CSVVWREANEQYF.

The chain recombines TRBV19 with TRBJ2-1; 13 nucleotides line up with TRBD2. J lost 8 bases, V lost 6 bases, and 16 bases had no gene match. Germline V CDR1 and CDR2: LNHDA, SQIVND (reference sequence). This CDR3 is 18 amino acids long. Here the CDR3 DNA reads TGTGCCAGTAGCCCTACAGGATCCGGGACTAGCGGGACCGATGAGCAGTTCTTC. It yields the protein CASSPTGSGTSGTDEQFF.

The count of this clone is one. This chain links TRBV6-1 with TRBJ2-1; a weak D match, TRBD1 (5 bases). The germline V and J ends were trimmed by 5 bases and 5 bases, with 13 bases remaining between them. CDR1 MNHNS and CDR2 SASEGT come from the germline V gene. The CDR3 extends over 14 amino acids. The CDR3 DNA reads TGTGCCAGCAGTCGTACAGGAATCAACAATGAGCAGTTCTTC. Protein sequence: CASSRTGINNEQFF.

The rearrangement joins TRBV7-2 to TRBJ2-1, with a weak D call TRBD1 (6 bases). The CDR3 is made up of 16 amino acids. V was cut by 0 bases and J by 14 bases, with 23 bases left in between. CDR1 and CDR2 (germline): SGHTA, FQGNSA. The CDR3 here is CASSLALAGAGLQKFF. CDR3 in DNA: TGTGCCAGCAGCTTAGCGCTTGCAGGGGCAGGCCTCCAGAAGTTCTTC.

This clone has a single count. The gene calls are TRBV11-2 and TRBJ2-3; D is ambiguous. CDR1 is SGHAT, CDR2 FQNNGV, per germline. Trimming took 5 bases from V and 6 from J, leaving 9 bases between them. This CDR3 spans 12 amino acids. The CDR3 bases are TGTGCCAGCAGCCCTGACAAGGATACGCAGTATTTT. This codes for CASSPDKDTQYF. The variable domain in full, with the rest retrieved from reference TRBV11-2 and TRBJ2-3, is EAGVAQSPRYKIIEKRQSVAFWCNPISGHATLYWYQQILGQGPKLLIQFQNNGVVDDSQLPKDRFSAERLKGVDSTLKIQPAKLEDSAVYLCASSPDKDTQYFGPGTRLTVL.